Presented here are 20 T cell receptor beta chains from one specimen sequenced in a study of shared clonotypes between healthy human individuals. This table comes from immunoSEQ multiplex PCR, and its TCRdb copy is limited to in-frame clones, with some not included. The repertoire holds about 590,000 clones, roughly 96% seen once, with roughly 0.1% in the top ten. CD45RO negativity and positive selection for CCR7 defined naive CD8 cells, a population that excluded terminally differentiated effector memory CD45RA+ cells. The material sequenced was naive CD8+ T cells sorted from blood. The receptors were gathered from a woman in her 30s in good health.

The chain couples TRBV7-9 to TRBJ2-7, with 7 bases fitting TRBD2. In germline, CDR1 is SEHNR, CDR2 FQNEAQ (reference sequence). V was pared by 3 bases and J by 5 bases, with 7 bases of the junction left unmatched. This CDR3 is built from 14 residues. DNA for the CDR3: TGTGCCAGCAGCTTCCAAGCGGGACTTGACGAGCAGTACTTC. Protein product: CASSFQAGLDEQYF.

The chain's CDR3 is CASSVSGRGTDTQYF. The CDR3 DNA is TGTGCCAGTAGTGTTAGCGGGCGGGGCACAGATACGCAGTATTTT. The chain joins TRBV19 to TRBJ2-3, with 7 bases lining up with TRBD2. The trim removed 5 bases at V and 1 base at J, leaving 6 bases unmatched. The CDR3 length is 15 residues. The germline gives CDR1 LNHDA, CDR2 SQIVND (reference sequence).

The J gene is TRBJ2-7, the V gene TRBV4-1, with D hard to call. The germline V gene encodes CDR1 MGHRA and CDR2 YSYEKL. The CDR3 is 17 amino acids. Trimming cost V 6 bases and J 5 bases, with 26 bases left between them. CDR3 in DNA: TGCGCCAGCAGTCTGAGCTTCCTGGCAGAAGGTGTTCACGAGCAGTACTTC. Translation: CASSLSFLAEGVHEQYF.

CDR3 sequence: CASSSIAGTDEDYEQYF. In nucleotides, the CDR3 is TGTGCCAGCAGTTCGATTGCCGGGACTGATGAAGACTACGAGCAGTACTTC. The chain recombines TRBV28 with TRBJ2-5; D perhaps matches TRBD2 (6 bases). The J call may be incorrect, as the DNA end agrees better with TRBJ2-7. The CDR3 is 17 amino acids. The germline gives CDR1 MDHEN, CDR2 SYDVKM.

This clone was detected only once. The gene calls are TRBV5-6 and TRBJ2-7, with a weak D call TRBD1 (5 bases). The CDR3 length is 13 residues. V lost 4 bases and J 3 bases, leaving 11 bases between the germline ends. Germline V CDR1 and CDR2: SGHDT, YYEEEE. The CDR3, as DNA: TGTGCCAGCAGCCCACCCGACAGCTACGAGCAGTACTTC. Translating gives CASSPPDSYEQYF.

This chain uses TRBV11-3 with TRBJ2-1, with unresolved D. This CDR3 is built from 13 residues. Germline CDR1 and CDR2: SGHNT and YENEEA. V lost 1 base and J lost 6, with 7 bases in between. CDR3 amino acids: CASSLGLTNEQFF. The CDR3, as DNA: TGTGCCAGCAGCTTAGGGCTTACCAATGAGCAGTTCTTC. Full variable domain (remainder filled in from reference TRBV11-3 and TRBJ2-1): EAGVVQSPRYKIIEKKQPVAFWCNPISGHNTLYWYLQNLGQGPELLIRYENEEAVDDSQLPKDRFSAERLKGVDSTLKIQPAELGDSAVYLCASSLGLTNEQFFGPGTRLTVL.

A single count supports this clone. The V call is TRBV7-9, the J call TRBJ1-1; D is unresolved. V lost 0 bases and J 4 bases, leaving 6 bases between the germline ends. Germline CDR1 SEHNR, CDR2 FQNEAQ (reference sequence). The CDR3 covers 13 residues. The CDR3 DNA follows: TGTGCCAGCAGCTTAGCGCCGTCCACTGAAGCTTTCTTT. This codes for CASSLAPSTEAFF.

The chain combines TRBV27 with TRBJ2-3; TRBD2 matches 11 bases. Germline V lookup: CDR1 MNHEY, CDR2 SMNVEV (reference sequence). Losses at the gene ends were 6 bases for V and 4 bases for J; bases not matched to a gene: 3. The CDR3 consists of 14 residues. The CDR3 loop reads CASSLLAGADTQYF. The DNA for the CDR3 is TGTGCCAGCAGCCTACTAGCGGGAGCAGATACGCAGTATTTT.

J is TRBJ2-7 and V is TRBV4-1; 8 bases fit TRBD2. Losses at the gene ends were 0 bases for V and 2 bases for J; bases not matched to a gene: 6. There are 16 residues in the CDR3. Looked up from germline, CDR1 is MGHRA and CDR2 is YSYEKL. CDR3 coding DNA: TGCGCCAGCAGCCAAGATACCCTAGCGGGCCCCTACGAGCAGTACTTC. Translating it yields CASSQDTLAGPYEQYF.

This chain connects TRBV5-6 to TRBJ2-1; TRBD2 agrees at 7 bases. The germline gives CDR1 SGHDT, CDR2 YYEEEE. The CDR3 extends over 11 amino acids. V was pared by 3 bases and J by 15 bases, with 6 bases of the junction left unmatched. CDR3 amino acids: CASSSGLVWFF. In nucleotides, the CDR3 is TGTGCCAGCAGCTCCGGACTAGTATGGTTCTTC.

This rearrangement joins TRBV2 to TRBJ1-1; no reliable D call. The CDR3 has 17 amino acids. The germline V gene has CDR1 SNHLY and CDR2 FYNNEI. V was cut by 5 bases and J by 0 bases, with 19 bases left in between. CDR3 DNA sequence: TGTGCCAGCAGTACGCCAGAATCGATCAGCATGAACACTGAAGCTTTCTTT. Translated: CASSTPESISMNTEAFF.

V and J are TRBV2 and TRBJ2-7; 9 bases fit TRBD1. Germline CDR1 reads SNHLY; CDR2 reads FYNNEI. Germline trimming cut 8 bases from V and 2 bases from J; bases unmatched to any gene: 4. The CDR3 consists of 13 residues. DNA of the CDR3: TGTGCCAGCTTCGGACAGGGGCCCTACGAGCAGTACTTC. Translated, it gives CASFGQGPYEQYF.

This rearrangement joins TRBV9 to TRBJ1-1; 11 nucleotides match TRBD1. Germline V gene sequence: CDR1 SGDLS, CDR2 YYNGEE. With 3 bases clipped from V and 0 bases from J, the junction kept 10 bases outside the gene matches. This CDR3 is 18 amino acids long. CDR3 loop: CASSGSGQGAHVNTEAFF. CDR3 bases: TGTGCCAGCAGCGGTAGTGGACAGGGGGCTCATGTGAACACTGAAGCTTTCTTT.

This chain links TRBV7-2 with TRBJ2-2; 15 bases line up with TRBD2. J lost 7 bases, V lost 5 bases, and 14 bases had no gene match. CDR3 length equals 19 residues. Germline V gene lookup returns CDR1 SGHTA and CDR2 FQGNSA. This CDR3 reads CASSLTVGLAGGSGGELFF. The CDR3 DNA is TGTGCCAGCAGCCTAACTGTCGGACTAGCGGGAGGGTCTGGCGGGGAGCTGTTTTTT.

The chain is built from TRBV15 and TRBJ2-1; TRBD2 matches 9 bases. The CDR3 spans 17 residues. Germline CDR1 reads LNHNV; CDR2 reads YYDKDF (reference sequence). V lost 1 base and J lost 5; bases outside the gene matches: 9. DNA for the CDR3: TGTGCCACCAGCAGAGCCACCGGGACTAGCAGAAACAATGAGCAGTTCTTC. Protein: CATSRATGTSRNNEQFF.

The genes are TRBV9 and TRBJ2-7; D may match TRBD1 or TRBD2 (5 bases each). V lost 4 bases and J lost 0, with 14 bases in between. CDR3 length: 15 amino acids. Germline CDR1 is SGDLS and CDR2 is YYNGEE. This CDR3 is CASSPGTDLSYEQYF. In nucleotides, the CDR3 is TGTGCCAGCAGCCCAGGGACGGACCTCTCCTACGAGCAGTACTTC.

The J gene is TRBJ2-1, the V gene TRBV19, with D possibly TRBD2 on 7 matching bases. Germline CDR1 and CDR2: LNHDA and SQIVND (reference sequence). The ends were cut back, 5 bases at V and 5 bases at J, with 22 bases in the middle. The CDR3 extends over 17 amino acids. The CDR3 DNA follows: TGTGCCAGTAGTCTCGATCCTACAGGGAGGGGTAACAATGAGCAGTTCTTC. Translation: CASSLDPTGRGNNEQFF. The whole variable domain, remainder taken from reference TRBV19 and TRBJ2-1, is DGGITQSPKYLFRKEGQNVTLSCEQNLNHDAMYWYRQDPGQGLRLIYYSQIVNDFQKGDIAEGYSVSREKKESFPLTVTSAQKNPTAFYLCASSLDPTGRGNNEQFFGPGTRLTVL.

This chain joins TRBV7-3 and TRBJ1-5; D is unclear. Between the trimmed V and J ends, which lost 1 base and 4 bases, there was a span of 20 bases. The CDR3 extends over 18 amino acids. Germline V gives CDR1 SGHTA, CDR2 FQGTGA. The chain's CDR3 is CASSLSLGLRTANQPQHF. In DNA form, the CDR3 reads TGTGCCAGCAGCTTAAGTCTAGGCCTGCGAACCGCAAATCAGCCCCAGCATTTT.

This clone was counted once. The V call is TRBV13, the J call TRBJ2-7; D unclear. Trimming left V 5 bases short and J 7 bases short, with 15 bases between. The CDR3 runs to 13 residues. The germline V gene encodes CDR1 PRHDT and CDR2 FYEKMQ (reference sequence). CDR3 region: CASSVGFPAEQYF. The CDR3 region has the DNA TGTGCCAGCAGCGTGGGCTTTCCGGCTGAGCAGTACTTC.

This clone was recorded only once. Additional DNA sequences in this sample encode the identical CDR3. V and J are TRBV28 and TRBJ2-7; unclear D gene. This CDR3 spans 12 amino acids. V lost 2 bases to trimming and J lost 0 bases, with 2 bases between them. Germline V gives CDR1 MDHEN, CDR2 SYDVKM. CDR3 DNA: TGTGCCAGCAGTTTAAACTCCTACGAGCAGTACTTC. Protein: CASSLNSYEQYF.